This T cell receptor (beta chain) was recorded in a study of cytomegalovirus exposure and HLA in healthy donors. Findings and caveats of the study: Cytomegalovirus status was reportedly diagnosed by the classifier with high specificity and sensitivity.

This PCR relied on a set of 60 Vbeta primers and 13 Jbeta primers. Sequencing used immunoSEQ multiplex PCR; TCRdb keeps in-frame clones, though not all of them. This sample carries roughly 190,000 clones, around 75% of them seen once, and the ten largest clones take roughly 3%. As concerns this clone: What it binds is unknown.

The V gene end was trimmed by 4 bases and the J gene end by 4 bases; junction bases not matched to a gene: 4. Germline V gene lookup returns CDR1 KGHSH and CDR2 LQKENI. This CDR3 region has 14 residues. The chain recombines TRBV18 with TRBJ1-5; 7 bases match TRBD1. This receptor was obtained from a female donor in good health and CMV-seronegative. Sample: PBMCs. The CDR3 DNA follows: TGTGCCAGCTCACGACAGGGTGGAAATCAGCCCCAGCATTTT. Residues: CASSRQGGNQPQHF.